These 18 T cell receptor beta chains originate from one sample sequenced in a study of T cell changes during pregnancy in multiple sclerosis. Profiled with immunoSEQ multiplex PCR; TCRdb holds only in-frame clones, not every one. The repertoire holds around 50,000 clones, with 75% to 90% as singletons. Sequenced material: CD8+ T cells from peripheral blood mononuclear cells, taken in the second trimester of pregnancy. The receptors shown here come from a female donor with multiple sclerosis, enrolled in a pregnancy study.

Of note for this clone: Other DNA sequences in this specimen translate into the identical CDR3. V is TRBV9 and J is TRBJ1-5, with no clear D. This CDR3 is built from 14 residues. Germline assignment: CDR1 SGDLS and CDR2 YYNGEE. With 0 bases removed from V and 1 base from J, the gap between germline ends came to 5 bases. The CDR3: CASSVGGSNQPQHF. The CDR3 nucleotides are TGTGCCAGCAGCGTAGGAGGGAGCAATCAGCCCCAGCATTTT.

This clone was seen a few times. The chain combines TRBV19 with TRBJ1-1; D is uncertain. Germline V gene sequence: CDR1 LNHDA, CDR2 SQIVND (reference sequence). The CDR3 is 14 residues long. The V and J ends lost 4 bases and 6 bases respectively, with 15 bases between them. The CDR3 DNA reads as TGTGCCAGTAGTAGTGGGTTAAGTCAGGCTGAAGCTTTCTTT. This sequence encodes CASSSGLSQAEAFF.

The chain carries TRBV7-2 and TRBJ2-1, with 13 bases aligning to TRBD2. The length of the CDR3 is 14 residues. Germline trimming cut 6 bases from V and 9 bases from J; bases unmatched to any gene: 5. CDR1 and CDR2 from the germline V gene are SGHTA and FQGNSA. The CDR3 DNA is TGTGCCAGCAGACTAGCGGGGGGGCGTAGTGAGCAGTTCTTC. It codes for CASRLAGGRSEQFF. Full variable domain (remainder filled in from reference TRBV7-2 and TRBJ2-1): GAGVSQSPSNKVTEKGKDVELRCDPISGHTALYWYRQSLGQGLEFLIYFQGNSAPDKSGLPSDRFSAERTGGSVSTLTIQRTQQEDSAVYLCASRLAGGRSEQFFGPGTRLTVL.

The V call is TRBV11-2, the J call TRBJ1-2; D ambiguous. Germline loops: CDR1 SGHAT, CDR2 FQNNGV. V shed 1 base and J shed 8 bases, with 5 bases lying between them. The CDR3 length is 11 residues. The CDR3 protein is CASSLAGGYTF. The CDR3 coding sequence is TGTGCCAGCAGCTTAGCGGGGGGCTACACCTTC. Filled out from reference TRBV11-2 and TRBJ1-2, the complete variable domain reads EAGVAQSPRYKIIEKRQSVAFWCNPISGHATLYWYQQILGQGPKLLIQFQNNGVVDDSQLPKDRFSAERLKGVDSTLKIQPAKLEDSAVYLCASSLAGGYTFGSGTRLTVV.

Written as DNA, the CDR3 is TGTGCCAGCAGCCGACTACCCGGGACACTCAACACTGAAGCTTTCTTT. This sequence encodes CASSRLPGTLNTEAFF. V gene TRBV4-2 combines with J gene TRBJ1-1; maybe TRBD1 (6 bases). Per the germline V gene, CDR1 is LGHNA and CDR2 is YNFKEQ. The ends were cut back, 4 bases at V and 2 bases at J, with 17 bases in the middle. The CDR3 has 16 amino acids.

V and J are TRBV7-9 and TRBJ1-1; 9 bases match TRBD1. The V gene's germline CDR1 is SEHNR and CDR2 FQNEAQ (reference sequence). V trimming: 4 bases; J trimming: 4 bases; junction bases outside the gene matches: 7. This CDR3 contains 15 residues. The CDR3 reads CASSSGGDRVTEAFF. For the CDR3, the DNA is TGTGCCAGCAGCTCGGGGGGGGACAGGGTCACTGAAGCTTTCTTT. The full variable domain, its missing parts supplied by reference TRBV7-9 and TRBJ1-1, is DTGVSQNPRHKITKRGQNVTFRCDPISEHNRLYWYRQTLGQGPEFLTYFQNEAQLEKSRLLSDRFSAERPKGSFSTLEIQRTEQGDSAMYLCASSSGGDRVTEAFFGQGTRLTVV.

The chain has TRBV9 and TRBJ2-2; 7 bases line up with TRBD2. The CDR3 runs 16 residues. In germline, CDR1 is SGDLS, CDR2 YYNGEE. With V trimmed by 4 bases and J by 8 bases, 14 bases remained unmatched. The CDR3 nucleotides read TGTGCCAGCAGCTCCGGGGAGGGCTGGCTCTTTGGGGAGCTGTTTTTT. The encoded protein is CASSSGEGWLFGELFF.

The chain carries TRBV2 and TRBJ1-6, with a weak D call TRBD1 (6 bases). Trimming removed 6 bases at V and 0 bases at J, with 12 bases between. Germline loops: CDR1 SNHLY, CDR2 FYNNEI. The CDR3 is 16 amino acids. CDR3 region: CASSFGQSSYNSPLHF. The CDR3 DNA reads TGTGCCAGCAGCTTCGGACAGAGCTCCTATAATTCACCCCTCCACTTT.

In DNA, the CDR3 is TGCGCCAGCAGCCAAGATTATCCCGTCACTGAAGCTTTCTTT. Its protein is CASSQDYPVTEAFF. The chain has TRBV4-1 and TRBJ1-1; D gene ambiguous. Germline V gene sequence: CDR1 MGHRA, CDR2 YSYEKL. CDR3 length: 14 residues. V was trimmed by 0 bases and J by 4 bases, leaving 9 bases between them.

This clone was observed a single time. The V call is TRBV5-8, the J call TRBJ2-1; 8 bases line up with TRBD1. V dropped 4 bases and J dropped 8; count of bases not matched to a gene: 11. Germline values: CDR1 SGHTS, CDR2 YDEGEE. The CDR3 is 15 residues long. In DNA, the CDR3 is TGTGCCAGCAGCCCCCGGGACAGGCGGGTCGATGAGCAGTTCTTC. Amino acids: CASSPRDRRVDEQFF.

The chain carries TRBV4-1 and TRBJ2-7, with 9 bases aligning to TRBD1. The CDR3 sequence is 15 residues long. The germline CDR1 and CDR2 sequences are MGHRA and YSYEKL. Unmatched junction bases numbered 13, after V lost 6 bases and J lost 7 bases. The CDR3 DNA reads as TGCGCCAGCAGTCCGTTAGGGACAGGGAGCTTAGAGCAGTACTTC. Encoded protein: CASSPLGTGSLEQYF.

The chain employs TRBV2 and TRBJ1-5; 10 bases are a match to TRBD1. J was trimmed by 6 bases and V by 6 bases; bases with no gene match: 5. This CDR3 contains 14 residues. CDR1 SNHLY and CDR2 FYNNEI come from the germline V gene. The DNA of the CDR3 is TGTGCCAGCAGGCCGGGACAGGGGAGTCAGCCCCAGCATTTT. Its protein product is CASRPGQGSQPQHF.

The chain carries TRBV19 and TRBJ2-1, with TRBD2 as a possible D gene (7 bases). The V and J ends lost 3 bases and 7 bases respectively, with 19 bases between them. Germline V lookup: CDR1 LNHDA, CDR2 SQIVND (reference sequence). CDR3 length equals 16 residues. CDR3 sequence reads: CASSINGGGAMNEQFF. CDR3 DNA: TGTGCCAGTAGTATTAATGGTGGGGGGGCGATGAATGAGCAGTTCTTC.

CDR3 sequence (DNA): TGTGCCAGCAGGCCTAGGCAGCGGGGGAATTACGAGCAGTACTTC. The encoded protein is CASRPRQRGNYEQYF. This chain connects TRBV6-1 to TRBJ2-7; TRBD2 matches 8 bases. This CDR3 has 15 amino acids. The germline CDR1 and CDR2 sequences are MNHNS and SASEGT. With V trimmed by 6 bases and J by 4 bases, 11 bases remained unmatched.

V and J are TRBV6-4 and TRBJ2-1; D possibly corresponds to TRBD2 (6 bases). Germline CDR1 reads MRHNA; CDR2 reads SNTAGT. The CDR3 sequence is 14 residues long. V lost 0 bases and J lost 8, with 11 bases in between. DNA of the CDR3: TGTGCCAGCAGTGACTCCCCCGGAGGGCATGAGCAGTTCTTC. This encodes CASSDSPGGHEQFF.

V and J are TRBV9 and TRBJ2-5; 8 positions match TRBD1. V dropped 0 bases and J dropped 5; count of bases not matched to a gene: 9. Germline V gives CDR1 SGDLS, CDR2 YYNGEE. The CDR3 has 16 residues. The CDR3: CASSVGGTGLRETQYF. The CDR3, as DNA: TGTGCCAGCAGCGTAGGAGGGACAGGACTAAGGGAGACCCAGTACTTC.

The chain links TRBV5-6 to TRBJ2-1, with TRBD2 as a possible D gene (5 bases). Germline loops: CDR1 SGHDT, CDR2 YYEEEE. The CDR3 extends over 12 amino acids. Trimming took 0 bases from V and 9 from J, leaving 7 bases between them. The CDR3 nucleotides read TGTGCCAGCAGCTTGGGGGCGGGTGAGCAGTTCTTC. Encoded protein: CASSLGAGEQFF.

The chain has TRBV28 and TRBJ2-7; tentatively, D is TRBD1 (6 bases). The CDR3 extends over 16 amino acids. Trimming left V 7 bases short and J 4 bases short, with 23 bases between. The V gene's germline CDR1 is MDHEN and CDR2 SYDVKM. The CDR3 reads CASTSSYRVGPYEQYF. DNA for the CDR3: TGTGCCAGCACTTCCTCGTACAGGGTGGGGCCTTACGAGCAGTACTTC.